The 25 T cell receptor beta chains listed next were all sequenced from one sample in a study of human T cells and chemical hapten exposure. TCRdb re-called the RACE reads with MiXCR, one entry per CDR3 protein. In the table there are 250,000 or so distinct CDR3 sequences, approximately 7.5% of which are singletons. Time point described: pre-sensitization, week 0. Treatment reported: therapeutic diphenylcyclopropenone sensitization with weekly scalp DPC. Sequencing used whole blood, obtained in connection with sensitization to the hapten diphenylcyclopropenone (DPC). The receptors originated from a man younger than 35 with alopecia areata. Some clones in this sample may be carry-over from other donors' samples.

The chain carries TRBV10-3 and TRBJ2-3; D might be TRBD1 (6 bases). V lost 3 bases to trimming and J lost 5 bases, with 15 bases between them. Germline lookup yields CDR1 ENHRY and CDR2 SYGVKD. CDR3 length: 15 residues. CDR3 sequence: CAISDSQGQGDTQYF. The DNA of the CDR3 is TGTGCCATCAGTGATTCCCAGGGGCAAGGAGATACGCAGTATTTT.

Ten or more counts support this clonotype. The genes are TRBV9 and TRBJ1-4; maybe TRBD1 (5 bases). Germline V gives CDR1 SGDLS, CDR2 YYNGEE. Trimming pared 1 base from V and 7 bases from J, leaving 11 bases between. The CDR3 loop spans 14 amino acids. DNA of the CDR3: TGTGCCAGCAGCGTAAAGAGTGGGGGTGAAAAACTGTTTTTT. Protein product: CASSVKSGGEKLFF.

Many counts were recorded for this clonotype. CDR3 in DNA: TGTGCCAGCAGGAGGACAGGGGACACTGAAGCTTTCTTT. Translating gives CASRRTGDTEAFF. The chain carries TRBV2 and TRBJ1-1; 9 bases agree with TRBD1. Germline loops: CDR1 SNHLY, CDR2 FYNNEI. The CDR3 totals 13 residues. J was trimmed by 3 bases and V by 6 bases; bases with no gene match: 2.

In this sample, this clonotype turned up many times. The chain uses TRBV7-9 and TRBJ1-2, with 7 positions matching TRBD1. CDR1 is SEHNR, CDR2 FQNEAQ, per germline (reference sequence). The CDR3 is 16 residues long. Trimming at V came to 1 base and at J to 1 base, leaving 6 bases not matched to a gene. The CDR3 sequence: CASSLGPGQLNYGYTF. The CDR3 DNA sequence: TGTGCCAGCAGCTTAGGCCCGGGACAGCTTAACTATGGCTACACCTTC.

This clonotype was detected only a few times. This chain uses TRBV28 with TRBJ2-7; TRBD1 agrees at 8 bases. With 1 base clipped from V and 2 bases from J, the junction kept 4 bases outside the gene matches. Germline values: CDR1 MDHEN, CDR2 SYDVKM. The CDR3 runs to 15 residues. This CDR3 is CASSLFQTGAYEQYF. CDR3 sequence (DNA): TGTGCCAGCAGTTTATTCCAGACAGGGGCCTACGAGCAGTACTTC.

The chain couples TRBV5-1 to TRBJ2-5, with TRBD1 identical over 7 bases. The V gene end was trimmed by 6 bases and the J gene end by 2 bases; junction bases not matched to a gene: 7. The germline V gene has CDR1 SGHRS and CDR2 YFSETQ. The CDR3 runs to 14 residues. In nucleotides, the CDR3 is TGCGCCAGCACCCTGGGGACAGCTCAAGAGACCCAGTACTTC. This encodes CASTLGTAQETQYF. The complete variable domain, with remaining parts taken from reference TRBV5-1 and TRBJ2-5, reads KAGVTQTPRYLIKTRGQQVTLSCSPISGHRSVSWYQQTPGQGLQFLFEYFSETQRNKGNFPGRFSGRQFSNSRSEMNVSTLELGDSALYLCASTLGTAQETQYFGPGTRLLVL.

This clonotype appeared many times. The chain has TRBV12-3 or TRBV12-4 and TRBJ2-5; tentative D call: TRBD1 (5 bases). V was trimmed by 5 bases and J by 0 bases, leaving 10 bases between them. The CDR3 covers 14 residues. The CDR3 coding sequence is TGTGCCAGCAGTAAGACAGCGTACCAAGAGACCCAGTACTTC. Its translation is CASSKTAYQETQYF.

This clonotype occurred a few times. The rearrangement uses TRBV5-1 and TRBJ1-3; D is possibly TRBD1 (5 bases). CDR3 length: 14 residues. V lost 5 bases, J lost 0 bases, and 9 bases lay in between. CDR1 and CDR2 (germline): SGHRS, YFSETQ. The CDR3 bases are TGCGCCAGCAGTGGGGGGAACTCTGGAAACACCATATATTTT. Its protein product is CASSGGNSGNTIYF.

In its sample, this clonotype was seen a few times. The chain joins TRBV21-1 to TRBJ2-5; the table assigns TRBD2, which was not confirmed against the DNA. TRBV21-1 is noted as a pseudogene. This CDR3 is built from 14 residues. DNA of the CDR3: TGTGCCAGCAGCAAAGAGGGCAGAAAAGAGACCCAGTACTTC. It codes for CASSKEGRKETQYF.

This clonotype was seen ten or more times. This chain links TRBV10-3 with TRBJ1-4; perhaps TRBD1 as D (5 bases). V was cut by 8 bases and J by 5 bases, with 15 bases left in between. The CDR3 has 14 residues. Looked up from germline, CDR1 is ENHRY and CDR2 is SYGVKD. The CDR3 protein is CAIATGTENEKLFF. CDR3 DNA: TGTGCCATCGCTACCGGGACGGAGAATGAAAAACTGTTTTTT.

CDR3 sequence: CSARGTGAPNTEAFF. CDR3 DNA: TGCAGTGCTAGAGGGACGGGGGCCCCGAACACTGAAGCTTTCTTT. The chain joins TRBV20-1 to TRBJ1-1; weak D call: TRBD1 (6 bases). Germline V gene data show CDR1 as DFQATT and CDR2 as SNEGSKA (reference sequence). Trimming pared 1 base from V and 1 base from J, leaving 13 bases between. CDR3 length: 15 amino acids.

The chain links TRBV20-1 to TRBJ2-1; D not resolved. The germline V gene has CDR1 DFQATT and CDR2 SNEGSKA (reference sequence). This CDR3 contains 12 residues. Trimming removed 3 bases from V and 5 bases from J, with 8 bases in between. As DNA, the CDR3 is TGCAGTGCTAGCAACCCAAACAATGAGCAGTTCTTC. It encodes CSASNPNNEQFF.

This clonotype has a handful of counts. This chain uses TRBV12-3 or TRBV12-4 with TRBJ2-1; TRBD1 agrees at 10 bases. The CDR3 has 15 residues. J was trimmed by 7 bases and V by 7 bases; bases with no gene match: 10. CDR3 sequence: CASKPQGTGENEQFF. CDR3 bases: TGTGCCAGCAAGCCTCAAGGGACAGGGGAGAATGAGCAGTTCTTC.

The chain carries TRBV10-3 and TRBJ2-5; 9 bases fit TRBD2. CDR1 and CDR2 from the germline V gene are ENHRY and SYGVKD. V lost 4 bases, J lost 5 bases, and 5 bases stayed unmatched. There are 14 residues in the CDR3. CDR3 sequence (DNA): TGTGCCATCAGTGTTAGCGGGGGCGGGGAGACCCAGTACTTC. It is translated as CAISVSGGGETQYF.

J is TRBJ1-1 and V is TRBV29-1; D remains unclear. CDR1 and CDR2 (germline): SQVTM, ANQGSEA. The CDR3 is 13 residues long. The V end was cut by 2 bases, the J end by 0 bases, with 7 bases between. The CDR3 DNA reads TGCAGCGTTGAATCTTCGTTGAACACTGAAGCTTTCTTT. Translating gives CSVESSLNTEAFF.

This clonotype has just a few counts. The genes are TRBV6-5 and TRBJ1-2; the D gene is possibly TRBD1 (6 bases). The CDR3 loop spans 14 amino acids. The germline V gene has CDR1 MNHEY and CDR2 SVGAGI. Trimming pared 2 bases from V and 2 bases from J, leaving 9 bases between. Here the CDR3 DNA reads TGTGCCAGCAGTTACAGGGGGAGGAACTATGGCTACACCTTC. This translates into CASSYRGRNYGYTF.

V gene TRBV20-1 combines with J gene TRBJ2-5; TRBD2 aligns across 8 bases. This CDR3 region has 14 residues. V gave up 3 bases and J gave up 0 bases; unmatched junction bases: 3. From germline, CDR1 is DFQATT and CDR2 SNEGSKA (reference sequence). CDR3 loop: CSASPLADQETQYF. The CDR3 coding sequence is TGCAGTGCTAGTCCACTAGCGGACCAAGAGACCCAGTACTTC.

This chain joins TRBV4-3 and TRBJ2-1; 11 bases are a match to TRBD2. V shed 2 bases, J shed 4 bases, and the junction held 4 bases outside the gene matches. This CDR3 spans 16 amino acids. Germline V CDR1 and CDR2: LGHNA, YSLEER. This CDR3 reads CASSQLLAGAYNEQFF. CDR3 sequence (DNA): TGCGCCAGCAGCCAACTACTAGCGGGGGCTTACAATGAGCAGTTCTTC.

The chain recombines TRBV29-1 with TRBJ2-1, with 8 bases matching TRBD2. V trimming: 4 bases; J trimming: 7 bases; junction bases outside the gene matches: 6. The CDR3 spans 13 residues. Germline CDR1 SQVTM, CDR2 ANQGSEA. The CDR3 nucleotides are TGCAGCGTTGTTCCCCGGGGGGGAAATGAGCAGTTCTTC. Translation gives CSVVPRGGNEQFF.

This clonotype appeared many times. The gene calls are TRBV6-2 or TRBV6-3 and TRBJ1-5; 10 bases line up with TRBD1. J lost 3 bases, V lost 4 bases, and 6 bases had no gene match. The CDR3 extends over 16 amino acids. Per germline, CDR1 MNHEY and CDR2 SVGEGT. CDR3 bases: TGTGCCAGCAGTTCGCCCGGGACAGGGGTCAATCAGCCCCAGCATTTT. This encodes CASSSPGTGVNQPQHF.

This clonotype has ten or more counts. The chain couples TRBV5-1 to TRBJ2-7; tentatively, D is TRBD1 (6 bases). The CDR3 has 16 residues. The germline V gene encodes CDR1 SGHRS and CDR2 YFSETQ. Between the trimmed V and J ends, which lost 4 bases and 3 bases, there was a span of 20 bases. The CDR3 loop reads CASSRKPQGKIYEQYF. DNA of the CDR3: TGCGCCAGCAGCCGGAAGCCCCAGGGGAAGATCTACGAGCAGTACTTC.

This clonotype was counted at least ten times. This sequence joins TRBV10-3 and TRBJ1-6; no reliable D call. CDR3 size: 14 residues. Germline V lookup: CDR1 ENHRY, CDR2 SYGVKD. V was cut by 7 bases and J by 8 bases, with 15 bases left in between. The CDR3 is CAIKSSAGDSPLHF. In DNA, the CDR3 is TGTGCCATCAAGTCGAGCGCTGGGGATTCACCCCTCCACTTT.

This clonotype appeared a few times. The chain carries TRBV5-1 and TRBJ2-3; 8 positions match TRBD2. This CDR3 has 16 residues. Germline CDR1 and CDR2: SGHRS and YFSETQ. Germline trimming cut 0 bases from V and 3 bases from J; bases unmatched to any gene: 6. DNA for the CDR3: TGCGCCAGCAGCTTGGACGGGGGGGCCTTAACAGATACGCAGTATTTT. Amino acid sequence: CASSLDGGALTDTQYF. Drawing the rest from reference TRBV5-1 and TRBJ2-3, the complete variable domain is KAGVTQTPRYLIKTRGQQVTLSCSPISGHRSVSWYQQTPGQGLQFLFEYFSETQRNKGNFPGRFSGRQFSNSRSEMNVSTLELGDSALYLCASSLDGGALTDTQYFGPGTRLTVL.

In its sample, this clonotype was seen a few times. V usage is TRBV6-2 or TRBV6-3 and J usage is TRBJ1-1, with 9 bases fitting TRBD1. The germline CDR1 and CDR2 sequences are MNHEY and SVGEGT. The CDR3 spans 20 residues. The V and J ends lost 0 bases and 1 base, in that order; junction bases with no gene match: 15. The CDR3 reads CASSYSVRDRAFKRNTEAFF. For the CDR3, the DNA is TGTGCCAGCAGTTACTCGGTCCGGGACAGGGCCTTTAAAAGGAACACTGAAGCTTTCTTT.

The chain carries TRBV10-3 and TRBJ2-3; 7 nucleotides match TRBD2. The CDR3 has 16 residues. Losses at the gene ends were 7 bases for V and 2 bases for J; bases not matched to a gene: 12. Germline assignment: CDR1 ENHRY and CDR2 SYGVKD. The CDR3 loop reads CAITSRGGTPTDTQYF. In DNA form, the CDR3 reads TGTGCCATCACCTCGAGGGGAGGGACCCCCACAGATACGCAGTATTTT.